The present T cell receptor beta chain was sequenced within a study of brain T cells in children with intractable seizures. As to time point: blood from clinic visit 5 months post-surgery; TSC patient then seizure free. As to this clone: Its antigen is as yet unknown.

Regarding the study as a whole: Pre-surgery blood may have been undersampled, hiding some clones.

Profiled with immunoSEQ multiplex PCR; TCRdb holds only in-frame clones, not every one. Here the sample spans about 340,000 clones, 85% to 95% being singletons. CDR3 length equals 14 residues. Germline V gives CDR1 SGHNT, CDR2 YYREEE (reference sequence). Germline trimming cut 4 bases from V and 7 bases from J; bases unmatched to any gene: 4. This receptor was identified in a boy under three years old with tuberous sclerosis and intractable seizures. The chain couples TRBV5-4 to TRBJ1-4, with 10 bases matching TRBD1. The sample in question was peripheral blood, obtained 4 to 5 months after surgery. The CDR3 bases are TGTGCCAGCAGCCCTGGACAGGGGGGTGAAAAACTGTTTTTT. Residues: CASSPGQGGEKLFF.